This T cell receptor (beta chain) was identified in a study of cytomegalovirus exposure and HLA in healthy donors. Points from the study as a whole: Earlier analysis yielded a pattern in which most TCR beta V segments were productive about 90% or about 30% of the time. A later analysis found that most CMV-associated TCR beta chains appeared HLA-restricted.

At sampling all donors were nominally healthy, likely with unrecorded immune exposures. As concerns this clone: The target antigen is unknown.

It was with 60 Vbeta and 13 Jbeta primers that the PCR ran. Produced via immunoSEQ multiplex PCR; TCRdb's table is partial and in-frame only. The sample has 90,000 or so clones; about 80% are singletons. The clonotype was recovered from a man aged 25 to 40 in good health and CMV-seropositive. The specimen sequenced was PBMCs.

The CDR3, as DNA: TGTGCCAGCACCTTCTCAGGGGGCTATGGCTACACCTTC. Protein product: CASTFSGGYGYTF. The gene calls are TRBV27 and TRBJ1-2; 7 bases are a match to TRBD1. Germline V lookup: CDR1 MNHEY, CDR2 SMNVEV (reference sequence). The CDR3 is made up of 13 amino acids. Trimming took 7 bases from V and 4 from J; bases not matched to a gene: 6.